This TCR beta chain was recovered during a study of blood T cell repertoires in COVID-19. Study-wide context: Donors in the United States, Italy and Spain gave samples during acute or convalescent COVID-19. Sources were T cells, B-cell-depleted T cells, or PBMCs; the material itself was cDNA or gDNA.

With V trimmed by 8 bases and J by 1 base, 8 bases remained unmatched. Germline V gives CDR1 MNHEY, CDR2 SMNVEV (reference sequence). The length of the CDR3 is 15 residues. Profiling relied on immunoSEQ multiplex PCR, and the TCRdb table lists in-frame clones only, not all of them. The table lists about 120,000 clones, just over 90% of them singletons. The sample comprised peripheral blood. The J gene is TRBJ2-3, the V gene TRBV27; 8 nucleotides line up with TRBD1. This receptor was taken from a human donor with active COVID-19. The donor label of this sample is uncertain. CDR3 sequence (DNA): TGTGCCAGCTGGGGGCCGACAGGGGGCACAGATACGCAGTATTTT. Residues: CASWGPTGGTDTQYF.